Given below is one TCR beta chain in context. Its matching antigen is unknown. Generated by immunoSEQ multiplex PCR, the TCRdb table keeps only in-frame clones and is missing some. The sample yields tens of thousands of clones, 80% to 90% seen once. The sample comes from a study of radiation and T cells in renal cell carcinoma. Time point of the sample: blood 4 weeks post-SBRT, at nephrectomy. Treatment noted: 15 Gy SBRT to primary tumor, nephrectomy 4 weeks later. Nephrectomy followed 15 Gy stereotactic body radiation by 4 weeks. Clear cell pathology was present in this patient's renal cell carcinoma. The CDR3 is 14 residues long. Trimming took off 4 bases at V and 2 bases at J, with 11 bases between the two ends. Germline V lookup: CDR1 SGHNT, CDR2 YENEEA. General study points: Baseline intratumoral clonotype presence is unknown without pretreatment biopsies. Top tumor clonotypes rose in blood 2 weeks post-radiation, then contracted.

The TCR originated in a woman aged 70 to 79 with renal cell carcinoma. The source material was blood, sampled from a patient whose treatment included radiotherapy and nephrectomy. This rearrangement joins TRBV11-3 to TRBJ2-5, with D tentatively TRBD2 (5 bases). CDR3 sequence (DNA): TGTGCCAGCAGCTCTCAGGCGGGTCAAGAGACCCAGTACTTC. Amino acids: CASSSQAGQETQYF.